Each of the 25 T cell receptor beta chains below was sequenced from the same sample in a study of CD8+ T cells in alopecia areata listed by TCRdb under 2018. Interpreted using the paper, the treatment or condition label stands for: oral pan-JAK inhibitor, 5-10 mg twice daily. The library was built by means of the immunoSEQ multiplex PCR assay. RNA was extracted from all samples and reverse transcribed into cDNA as template for TCR sequencing. TCRdb took over this immuneACCESS table, retaining in-frame rearrangements with V and J assigned. Such tables are incomplete; in checked studies, under half of the missing clones stem from an unresolved V gene, and the remainder is unexplained. In this sample the table shows fewer than 100,000 clones, around 71% of which occur a single time. Around 15% of the sample is in the top ten clones. The material was CD8+ T cells sorted from blood, obtained at roughly week 45, from a patient treated with tofacitinib. Receptors were obtained from a human donor with alopecia areata.

The chain recombines TRBV2 with TRBJ1-5, with D possibly being TRBD1 (5 bases). This CDR3 has 15 amino acids. Trimming took off 11 bases at V and 5 bases at J, with 22 bases between the two ends. CDR1 is SNHLY, CDR2 FYNNEI, per germline. This chain's CDR3 is CAYREGSGADQPQHF. DNA of the CDR3: TGTGCCTATCGCGAGGGGTCGGGTGCGGATCAGCCCCAGCATTTT. Looking up the rest from reference TRBV2 and TRBJ1-5 gives the full variable domain: EPEVTQTPSHQVTQMGQEVILRCVPISNHLYFYWYRQILGQKVEFLVSFYNNEISEKSEIFDDQFSVERPDGSNFTLKIRSTKLEDSAMYFCAYREGSGADQPQHFGDGTRLSIL.

This sequence joins TRBV13 and TRBJ1-1; TRBD1 might be the D (5 bases). Per the germline V gene, CDR1 is PRHDT and CDR2 is FYEKMQ (reference sequence). Trimming removed 5 bases at V and 1 base at J, with 14 bases between. This CDR3 is built from 15 residues. CDR3 loop: CASSPRGTGNTEAFF. In DNA form, the CDR3 reads TGTGCCAGCAGCCCAAGAGGCACAGGGAACACTGAAGCTTTCTTT.

This sequence joins TRBV10-2 and TRBJ2-1, with D perhaps matching TRBD1 (5 bases). The germline V and J ends were trimmed by 5 bases and 0 bases, with 11 bases remaining between them. Per the germline V gene, CDR1 is WSHSY and CDR2 is SAAADI. This CDR3 is 15 amino acids long. The CDR3 sequence is CASSPQGFSYNEQFF. For the CDR3, the DNA is TGCGCCAGCAGTCCCCAGGGATTCTCCTACAATGAGCAGTTCTTC.

V usage is TRBV6-4 and J usage is TRBJ2-3; perhaps D is TRBD1 or TRBD2 (6 bases each). This CDR3 spans 15 amino acids. Germline V gene lookup returns CDR1 MRHNA and CDR2 SNTAGT. Deletions cut 1 base from V and 4 bases from J, with 12 bases between. Here the CDR3 DNA reads TGTGCCAGCAGTGACTACGTGGGGGGCCCAGATACGCAGTATTTT. Residues: CASSDYVGGPDTQYF.

This chain uses TRBV6-5 with TRBJ2-1; perhaps D is TRBD1 or TRBD2 (5 bases each). Trimming stripped 4 bases from V and 0 bases from J, with 13 bases between. The CDR3 loop spans 16 amino acids. Per germline, CDR1 MNHEY and CDR2 SVGAGI. CDR3 sequence reads: CASSSLGASSYNEQFF. CDR3 DNA: TGTGCCAGCAGTTCCCTCGGGGCCAGCTCCTACAATGAGCAGTTCTTC.

Concerning this clone itself: This same CDR3 is encoded by further DNA sequences in the sample. This sequence joins TRBV5-1 and TRBJ2-7, with TRBD1 matching 7 bases. The CDR3 is 13 amino acids. Unmatched junction bases numbered 7, after V lost 4 bases and J lost 6 bases. Looked up from germline, CDR1 is SGHRS and CDR2 is YFSETQ. The CDR3, as DNA: TGCGCCAGCAGCCCGACAGGGACCGGCGAGCAGTACTTC. Encoded protein: CASSPTGTGEQYF.

This clone appeared once. The rearrangement uses TRBV13 and TRBJ1-1; tentatively, D is TRBD1 (5 bases). This CDR3 is built from 15 residues. Germline CDR1 PRHDT, CDR2 FYEKMQ (reference sequence). The germline V and J ends were trimmed by 5 bases and 0 bases, with 13 bases remaining between them. The CDR3 loop is CASSNPGTMNTEAFF. CDR3 nucleotides: TGTGCCAGCAGCAACCCCGGGACTATGAACACTGAAGCTTTCTTT.

V is TRBV19 and J is TRBJ2-2; no clear D. This CDR3 contains 15 residues. Germline CDR1 and CDR2: LNHDA and SQIVND (reference sequence). V was trimmed by 3 bases and J by 0 bases, leaving 8 bases between them. CDR3 loop: CASSIGRTNTGELFF. DNA for the CDR3: TGTGCCAGTAGTATCGGGCGAACGAACACCGGGGAGCTGTTTTTT.

The V gene is TRBV2, the J gene TRBJ2-3; TRBD2 aligns across 13 bases. The germline V gene encodes CDR1 SNHLY and CDR2 FYNNEI. The CDR3 has 16 residues. V shed 3 bases and J 5 bases; nucleotides not matched to a gene: 5. The CDR3 here is CASSDTSGGALDTQYF. CDR3 coding DNA: TGTGCCAGCAGTGACACTAGCGGGGGGGCCCTAGATACGCAGTATTTT.

V gene TRBV19 combines with J gene TRBJ1-2; no clear D gene. Germline loops: CDR1 LNHDA, CDR2 SQIVND (reference sequence). V shed 3 bases and J shed 4 bases, with 15 bases lying between them. The CDR3 contains 15 residues. The CDR3 loop is CASSIRQVRSYGYTF. The DNA of the CDR3 is TGTGCCAGTAGTATCAGGCAGGTACGAAGCTATGGCTACACCTTC.

V usage is TRBV19 and J usage is TRBJ1-1, with D possibly matching TRBD1 (6 bases). The CDR3 contains 13 residues. Germline V gives CDR1 LNHDA, CDR2 SQIVND (reference sequence). Trimming shortened V by 5 bases and J by 5 bases, and 12 bases separated the two germline ends. The CDR3 region is CASSGGGLTEAFF. CDR3 coding DNA: TGTGCCAGTAGTGGGGGGGGCTTGACTGAAGCTTTCTTT.

This clone has only a few counts. This chain uses TRBV4-3 with TRBJ2-2, with TRBD1 matching 9 bases. This CDR3 is 20 amino acids long. V lost 1 base, J lost 0 bases, and 12 bases stayed unmatched. Germline V CDR1 and CDR2: LGHNA, YSLEER. This CDR3 is CASSQGDPGQGDPNTGELFF. Written as DNA, the CDR3 is TGCGCCAGCAGCCAAGGGGATCCGGGACAGGGAGATCCGAACACCGGGGAGCTGTTTTTT.

This clone was seen just once. This chain links TRBV6-5 with TRBJ2-7; D may be TRBD1 or TRBD2 (5 bases each). The CDR3 runs 13 residues. Germline V gene lookup returns CDR1 MNHEY and CDR2 SVGAGI. The V end lost 2 bases, the J end lost 7 bases, and 12 bases lay between the germline ends. The CDR3 loop reads CASSYGTLGEQYF. In DNA, the CDR3 is TGTGCCAGCAGTTACGGGACGCTGGGGGAGCAGTACTTC.

The chain combines TRBV29-1 with TRBJ2-7, with D tentatively TRBD1 (5 bases). CDR1 and CDR2 (germline): SQVTM, ANQGSEA. The V end was cut by 4 bases, the J end by 3 bases, with 13 bases between. This CDR3 has 13 amino acids. CDR3 sequence: CSVGTADSYEQYF. CDR3 coding DNA: TGCAGCGTTGGCACTGCCGACAGCTACGAGCAGTACTTC.

This clone was recorded once. The V gene is TRBV30, the J gene TRBJ2-1; 12 bases align to TRBD2. The ends lost 4 bases at V and 2 bases at J; junction bases unmatched: 12. Germline assignment: CDR1 GTSNPN and CDR2 SVGIG (reference sequence). CDR3 size: 18 residues. The CDR3 DNA follows: TGTGCCTGGATACCAGGGGTCACTAGCGGGGGGCCCTACAATGAGCAGTTCTTC. Its protein is CAWIPGVTSGGPYNEQFF.

Only a few counts were recorded for this clone. This rearrangement joins TRBV29-1 to TRBJ2-2; no definite D call. Germline CDR1 reads SQVTM; CDR2 reads ANQGSEA. The ends were cut back, 5 bases at V and 3 bases at J, with 7 bases in the middle. This CDR3 has 12 amino acids. CDR3 loop: CSVLLDTGELFF. The CDR3 nucleotides read TGCAGCGTTTTGTTGGACACCGGGGAGCTGTTTTTT.

This clone was seen a few times. This chain links TRBV29-1 with TRBJ1-2; D is perhaps TRBD1 (6 bases). The CDR3 covers 12 residues. The V and J ends lost 4 bases and 14 bases respectively, with 20 bases between them. Per the germline V gene, CDR1 is SQVTM and CDR2 is ANQGSEA. The CDR3 protein is CSVGLTGPTTTF. The DNA of the CDR3 is TGCAGCGTTGGGTTGACAGGTCCGACTACTACCTTC.

This chain uses TRBV2 with TRBJ1-1, with TRBD1 as a possible D gene (5 bases). The CDR3 is 13 amino acids. Trimming shortened V by 10 bases and J by 0 bases, and 12 bases separated the two germline ends. From germline, CDR1 is SNHLY and CDR2 FYNNEI. CDR3: CANRQSLNTEAFF. The CDR3 nucleotides read TGTGCCAACCGACAGTCTTTGAACACTGAAGCTTTCTTT.

In its sample, this clone was seen a few times. The chain links TRBV5-1 to TRBJ2-7; D tentatively reads TRBD1 or TRBD2 (6 bases each). CDR1 is SGHRS, CDR2 YFSETQ, per germline. V was pared by 4 bases and J by 2 bases, with 10 bases between. The CDR3 has 13 residues. CDR3 sequence: CASSRGVTYEQYF. CDR3 bases: TGCGCCAGCAGCAGGGGGGTTACCTACGAGCAGTACTTC.

The chain recombines TRBV6-1 with TRBJ2-3, with 11 nucleotides matching TRBD2. This CDR3 region has 16 residues. The J segment lost 2 bases and the V segment lost 4 bases, leaving 5 bases of the junction unmatched. Germline CDR1 reads MNHNS; CDR2 reads SASEGT. The chain's CDR3 is CASSGLAGPSTDTQYF. The CDR3 DNA follows: TGTGCCAGCAGTGGACTAGCGGGACCTTCCACAGATACGCAGTATTTT.

This chain connects TRBV7-2 to TRBJ2-1, with D hard to call. The V end was cut by 1 base, the J end by 6 bases, with 10 bases between. CDR1 is SGHTA and CDR2 is FQGNSA in the germline V gene. The CDR3 length is 14 residues. The CDR3 bases are TGTGCCAGCAGCTTAGTCGTAGCCAGCAATGAGCAGTTCTTC. Translation gives CASSLVVASNEQFF.

The chain links TRBV5-1 to TRBJ2-7, with 7 bases lining up with TRBD1. Germline lookup yields CDR1 SGHRS and CDR2 YFSETQ. This CDR3 comprises 14 residues. V was clipped by 4 bases and J by 2 bases; unmatched bases: 6. The DNA of the CDR3 is TGCGCCAGCAGCCTGGGACAGAGTACCTACGAGCAGTACTTC. Amino acid sequence: CASSLGQSTYEQYF.

This clone has a single count. The chain combines TRBV25-1 with TRBJ2-1; 7 bases line up with TRBD1. J lost 4 bases, V lost 4 bases, and 7 bases had no gene match. CDR1 and CDR2 from the germline V gene are MGHDK and SYGVNS. The CDR3 runs 15 residues. This chain's CDR3 is CASSAPGQKYNEQFF. CDR3 sequence (DNA): TGTGCCAGCAGTGCCCCGGGACAGAAATACAATGAGCAGTTCTTC.

The CDR3 DNA sequence: TGCAGCGTTGAGCTGACAGAGATCCAAGAGACCCAGTACTTC. Encoded protein: CSVELTEIQETQYF. This sequence joins TRBV29-1 and TRBJ2-5, with D perhaps matching TRBD1 (5 bases). V was trimmed by 3 bases and J by 1 base, leaving 12 bases between them. CDR1 is SQVTM, CDR2 ANQGSEA, per germline. This CDR3 has 14 residues.

Concerning this clone: This sample also contains other DNA sequences that code for the same CDR3. V is TRBV9 and J is TRBJ1-1; D remains unclear. The germline V gene has CDR1 SGDLS and CDR2 YYNGEE. The CDR3 consists of 13 residues. Between the trimmed V and J ends, which lost 0 bases and 3 bases, there was a span of 6 bases. The DNA of the CDR3 is TGTGCCAGCAGCGTAGCCGGAGACACTGAAGCTTTCTTT. Residues: CASSVAGDTEAFF.